The rows below give T cell receptor beta chains drawn from one sample of a study of CD8 T cells in Susac syndrome. TCRdb analysed the immunoSEQ multiplex PCR reads with MiXCR anew, one entry per CDR3 protein. Of 250,000 to 350,000 distinct CDR3 sequences in the sample, more than 75% were seen once. Sequences were obtained from CD8+ T cells from PBMCs. These receptors all stem from a human donor with multiple sclerosis. Each CDR3 is given with its conserved first and last residue. D genes are given only for firm matches. Clone size appears in some rows only: once, few, many, or a class for an expanded clone.

abundance	d_gene	v_gene	j_gene	CDR3nt	CDR3aa
-	-	TRBV7-9	TRBJ2-7	TGTGCCAGCGGGAATATAGGACCGCCCGAGCAGTACTTC	CASGNIGPPEQYF
few	TRBD2	TRBV28	TRBJ2-5	TGTGCCAGCACCGCGGGGGAAGCGGGGGGGAAGCGGACCCAGTACTTC	CASTAGEAGGKRTQYF
-	TRBD2	TRBV20-1	TRBJ2-1	TGCAGTGCTAGCGGAGCGGGATACAATGAGCAGTTCTTC	CSASGAGYNEQFF
-	-	TRBV19	TRBJ2-2	TGTGCTCCGCAGGCAGGGGCGGGCGGGGAGCTGTTTTTT	CAPQAGAGGELFF
-	TRBD2	TRBV20-1	TRBJ2-7	TGCAGTGCTAGAGATATGACTAGCGCCCACGAGCAGTACTTC	CSARDMTSAHEQYF
-	TRBD2	TRBV3-1	TRBJ2-5	TGTGCCAGCAGCTCCTCCGTCGGAACCGTCTCCGGGACTAGCGGGTCCCTTGGAGGGGAGACCCAGTACTTC	CASSSSVGTVSGTSGSLGGETQYF
-	-	TRBV9	TRBJ2-3	TGTGCCAGCAGCGTATCCTGGGGGGGGCAAGATACGCAGTATTTT	CASSVSWGGQDTQYF
-	TRBD1	TRBV24-1	TRBJ1-6	TGTGCCACCAGTGAGGGGGACAGAAATAATTCACCCCTCCACTTT	CATSEGDRNNSPLHF
once	TRBD1	TRBV29-1	TRBJ1-2	TGCAGCGTCCCCGGACAGGGAGGCGGCTACACCTTC	CSVPGQGGGYTF
-	TRBD2	TRBV5-1	TRBJ2-5	TGCGCCAGCAGCTCTGGGACTAGCGGGGGAGAGACCCAGTACTTC	CASSSGTSGGETQYF
-	-	TRBV20-1	TRBJ2-1	TGCAGTGCTAGAGATCTGGGGTACAATGGGCAGTTCTTC	CSARDLGYNGQFF
-	TRBD2	TRBV7-6	TRBJ2-5	TGTGCCAGCAGTCGCGATGGACTAGCGGGAGTTGAGACCCAGTACTTC	CASSRDGLAGVETQYF
once	-	TRBV11-2	TRBJ2-7	TGTGCCAGCAGCTTAGTTGCCCAGCAGGGCTACGAGCAGTACTTC	CASSLVAQQGYEQYF
-	TRBD1	TRBV28	TRBJ1-5	TGTGCCAGCAGTTCCGGGACAGGGAGCAATCAGCCCCAGCATTTT	CASSSGTGSNQPQHF
-	TRBD2	TRBV28	TRBJ2-1	TGTGCCAGCAGTTTCTTACCCCGGGGTAGCGGGAGGGCTGCTGAGCAGTTCTTC	CASSFLPRGSGRAAEQFF
-	-	TRBV27	TRBJ1-1	TGTGCCAGCAGTGAGGTGGGGGCTGAAGCTTTCTTT	CASSEVGAEAFF
-	TRBD2	TRBV7-2	TRBJ2-1	TGTGCCAGCAGCTTCGAGACTAGCGGGGACTACAATGAGCAGTTCTTC	CASSFETSGDYNEQFF
-	TRBD2	TRBV6-6	TRBJ2-7	TGTGCCAGCAGCTACTCCCCGGGACTAGCGGACGAGCAGTACTTC	CASSYSPGLADEQYF
-	-	TRBV4-1	TRBJ1-1	TGCGCCAGCAGCCAAGAGATGGAGACGGTGAACACTGAAGCTTTCTTT	CASSQEMETVNTEAFF
-	-	TRBV12-3/TRBV12-4	TRBJ1-1	TGTGCCAGCAGTTTACTCGGAGCCCTCAACACTGAAGCTTTCTTT	CASSLLGALNTEAFF
-	-	TRBV27	TRBJ2-1	TGTGCCAGCAGTTTTAGTTTAGGGGACTCTGTGAGGATCGATGAGCAGTTCTTC	CASSFSLGDSVRIDEQFF
-	-	TRBV27	TRBJ2-3	TGTGCCAGCAGTTTGGTTCCTTTTAGGTCAGATACGCAGTATTTT	CASSLVPFRSDTQYF
-	-	TRBV6-5	TRBJ2-4	TGTGCCAGCAGTTACTCGATTTACTTCTTACGGATTGGTGCCAAAAACATTCAGTACTTC	CASSYSIYFLRIGAKNIQYF
-	-	TRBV12-3/TRBV12-4	TRBJ2-3	TGTGCCAGCAGTACGGACTGGGCGGGAACAGATACGCAGTATTTT	CASSTDWAGTDTQYF
-	-	TRBV20-1	TRBJ1-6	TGCAGTGCTAGAGATTGGGGGGCTTCCGGGATGGTCCACTTT	CSARDWGASGMVHF